The present T cell receptor beta chain was sequenced within a study of PD-L1 blockade in urothelial cancer. Per the germline V gene, CDR1 is MNHEY and CDR2 is SVGAGI. The CDR3 loop spans 14 amino acids. Trimming removed 0 bases from V and 4 bases from J, with 7 bases in between. Only in-frame clones appear in the TCRdb table, and some are missing; sequencing was by immunoSEQ multiplex PCR. The sample shows about 90,000 clones, 70% to 90% of them seen only once. Stated time point: peripheral blood 6 weeks after treatment start. The J gene is TRBJ2-1, the V gene TRBV6-5, with D unresolved. Here the sequenced sample was PBMCs, taken around atezolizumab (anti-PD-L1) treatment. The sequence came from a man between 65 and 85 years old with urothelial cancer. CDR3 sequence: CASSYSARYNEQFF. CDR3 in DNA: TGTGCCAGCAGTTACTCTGCCAGGTACAATGAGCAGTTCTTC.